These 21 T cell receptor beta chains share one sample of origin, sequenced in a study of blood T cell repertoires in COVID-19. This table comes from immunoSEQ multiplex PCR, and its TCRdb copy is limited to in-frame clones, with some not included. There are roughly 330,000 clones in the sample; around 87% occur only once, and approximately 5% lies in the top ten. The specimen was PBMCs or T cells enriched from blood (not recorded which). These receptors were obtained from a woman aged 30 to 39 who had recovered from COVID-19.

DNA of the CDR3: TGTGCCAGTAGTTCCCCAGGGGGCCCCAGAGTGAACACTGAAGCTTTCTTT. It encodes CASSSPGGPRVNTEAFF. The chain joins TRBV19 to TRBJ1-1, with 8 positions matching TRBD1. The trim removed 5 bases at V and 0 bases at J, leaving 11 bases unmatched. The length of the CDR3 is 17 residues. Germline loops: CDR1 LNHDA, CDR2 SQIVND (reference sequence).

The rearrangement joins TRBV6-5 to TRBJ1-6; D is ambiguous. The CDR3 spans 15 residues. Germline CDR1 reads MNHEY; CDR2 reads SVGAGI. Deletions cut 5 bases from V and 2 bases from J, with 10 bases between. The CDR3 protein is CASSPRGPYNSPLHF. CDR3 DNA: TGTGCCAGCAGTCCCCGAGGGCCCTATAATTCACCCCTCCACTTT.

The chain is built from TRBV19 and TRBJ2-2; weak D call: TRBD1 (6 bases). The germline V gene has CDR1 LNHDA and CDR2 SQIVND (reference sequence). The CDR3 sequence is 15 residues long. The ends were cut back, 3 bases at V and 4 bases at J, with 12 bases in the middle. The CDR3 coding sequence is TGTGCCAGTAGTATTGGGGGCAGGGTCACCGGGGAGCTGTTTTTT. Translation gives CASSIGGRVTGELFF.

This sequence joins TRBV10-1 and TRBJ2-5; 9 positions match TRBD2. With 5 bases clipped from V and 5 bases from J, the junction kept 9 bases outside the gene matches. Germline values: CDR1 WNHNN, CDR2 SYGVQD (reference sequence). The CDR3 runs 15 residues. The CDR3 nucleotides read TGCGCCAGCAGTCCCCGAGCGGGGGGATCGGAGACCCAGTACTTC. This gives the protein CASSPRAGGSETQYF.

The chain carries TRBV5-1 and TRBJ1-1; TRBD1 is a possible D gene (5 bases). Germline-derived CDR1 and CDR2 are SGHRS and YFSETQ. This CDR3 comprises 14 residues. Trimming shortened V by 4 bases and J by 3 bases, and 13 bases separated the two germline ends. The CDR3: CASSIQLGDTEAFF. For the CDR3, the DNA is TGCGCCAGCAGCATCCAATTAGGGGACACTGAAGCTTTCTTT.

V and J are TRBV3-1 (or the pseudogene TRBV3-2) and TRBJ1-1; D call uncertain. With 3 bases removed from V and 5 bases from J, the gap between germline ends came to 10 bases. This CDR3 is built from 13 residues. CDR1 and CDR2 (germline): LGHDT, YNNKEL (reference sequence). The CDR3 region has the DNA TGTGCCAGCAGCCACTTAGGGAGGACTGAAGCTTTCTTT. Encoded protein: CASSHLGRTEAFF.

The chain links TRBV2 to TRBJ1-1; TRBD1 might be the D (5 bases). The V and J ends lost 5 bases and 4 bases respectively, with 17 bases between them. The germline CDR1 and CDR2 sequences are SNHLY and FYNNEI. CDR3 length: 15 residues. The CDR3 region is CASSSRDSTITEAFF. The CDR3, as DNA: TGTGCCAGCAGTTCTCGGGACTCTACGATCACTGAAGCTTTCTTT.

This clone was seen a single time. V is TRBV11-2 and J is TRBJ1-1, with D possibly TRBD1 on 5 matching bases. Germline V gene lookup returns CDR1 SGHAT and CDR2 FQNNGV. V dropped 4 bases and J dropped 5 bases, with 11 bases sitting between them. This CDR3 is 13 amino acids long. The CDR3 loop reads CASSSERGTEAFF. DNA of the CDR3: TGTGCCAGCAGCTCCGAACGGGGGACTGAAGCTTTCTTT.

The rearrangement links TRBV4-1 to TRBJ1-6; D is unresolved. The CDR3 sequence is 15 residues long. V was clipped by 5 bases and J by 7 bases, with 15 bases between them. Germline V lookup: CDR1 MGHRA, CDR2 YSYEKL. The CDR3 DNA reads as TGCGCCAGCAGCTCGCCCGAGGGCCTCAATTCACCCCTCCACTTT. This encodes CASSSPEGLNSPLHF.

Here the CDR3 reads CASSKEEFPTQPQHF. In DNA, the CDR3 is TGTGCCAGCAGCAAAGAGGAGTTTCCTACGCAGCCCCAGCATTTT. The J gene is TRBJ1-5, the V gene TRBV21-1. TRBV21-1 is an annotated pseudogene. This CDR3 has 15 residues.

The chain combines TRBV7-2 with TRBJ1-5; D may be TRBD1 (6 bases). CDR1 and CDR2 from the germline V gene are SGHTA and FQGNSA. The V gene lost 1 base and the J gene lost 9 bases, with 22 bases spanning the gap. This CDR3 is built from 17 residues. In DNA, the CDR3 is TGTGCCAGCAGCTTAGACTCTAGCAGGGGCAGTTGGTCGCCCCAGCATTTT. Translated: CASSLDSSRGSWSPQHF.

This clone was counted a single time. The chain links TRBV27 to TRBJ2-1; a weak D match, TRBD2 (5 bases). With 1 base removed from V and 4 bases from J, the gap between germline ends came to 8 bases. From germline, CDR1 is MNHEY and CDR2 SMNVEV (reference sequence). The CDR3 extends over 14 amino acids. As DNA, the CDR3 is TGTGCCAGCAGTTTATACGAGGGTTACAATGAGCAGTTCTTC. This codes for CASSLYEGYNEQFF.

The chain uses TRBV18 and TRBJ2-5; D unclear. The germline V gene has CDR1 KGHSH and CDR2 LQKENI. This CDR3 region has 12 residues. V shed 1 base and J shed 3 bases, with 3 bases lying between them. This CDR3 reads CASSPREETQYF. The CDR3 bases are TGTGCCAGCTCACCACGCGAAGAGACCCAGTACTTC.

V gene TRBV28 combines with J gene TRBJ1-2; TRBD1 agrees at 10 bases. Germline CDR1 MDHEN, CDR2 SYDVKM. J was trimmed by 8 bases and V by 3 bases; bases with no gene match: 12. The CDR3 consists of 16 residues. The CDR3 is CASSLDRDRGRFGYTF. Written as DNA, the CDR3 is TGTGCCAGCAGTTTGGACCGCGACAGGGGGCGATTCGGCTACACCTTC.

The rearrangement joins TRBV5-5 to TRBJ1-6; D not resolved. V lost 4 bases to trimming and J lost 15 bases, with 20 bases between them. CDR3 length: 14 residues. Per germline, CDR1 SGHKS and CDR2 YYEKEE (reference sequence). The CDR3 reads CASSMGHFGEDLHF. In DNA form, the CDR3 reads TGTGCCAGCAGCATGGGCCATTTTGGGGAGGACCTCCACTTT.

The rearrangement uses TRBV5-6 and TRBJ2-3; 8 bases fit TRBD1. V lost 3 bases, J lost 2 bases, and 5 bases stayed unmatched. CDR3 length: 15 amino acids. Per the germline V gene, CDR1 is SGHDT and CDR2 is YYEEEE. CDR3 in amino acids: CASSWGQASTDTQYF. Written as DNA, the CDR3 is TGTGCCAGCAGCTGGGGACAGGCATCCACAGATACGCAGTATTTT.

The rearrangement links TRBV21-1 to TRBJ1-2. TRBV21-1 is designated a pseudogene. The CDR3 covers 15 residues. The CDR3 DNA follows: TGTGCCAGCAGCCTTAAGGGGAGGGCGGGCTATGGCTACACCTTC. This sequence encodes CASSLKGRAGYGYTF.

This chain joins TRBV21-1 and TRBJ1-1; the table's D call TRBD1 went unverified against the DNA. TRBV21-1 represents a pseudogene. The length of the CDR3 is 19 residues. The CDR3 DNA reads TGTGCCAGCAGCAAAGATGTCCAGGCACCCCCACAAGAGAACACTGAAGCTTTCTTT. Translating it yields CASSKDVQAPPQENTEAFF.

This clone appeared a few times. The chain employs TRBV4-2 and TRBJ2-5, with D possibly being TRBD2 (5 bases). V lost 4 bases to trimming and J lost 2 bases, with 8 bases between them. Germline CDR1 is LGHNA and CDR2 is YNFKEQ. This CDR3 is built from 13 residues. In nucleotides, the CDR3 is TGTGCCAGCAGCCGAGGGCGACAAGAGACCCAGTACTTC. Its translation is CASSRGRQETQYF.

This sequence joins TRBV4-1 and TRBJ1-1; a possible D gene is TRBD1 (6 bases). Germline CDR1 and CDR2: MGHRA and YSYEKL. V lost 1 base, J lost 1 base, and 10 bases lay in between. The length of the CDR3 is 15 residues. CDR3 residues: CASSQGPTGNTEAFF. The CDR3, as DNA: TGCGCCAGCAGCCAAGGGCCGACAGGGAACACTGAAGCTTTCTTT.

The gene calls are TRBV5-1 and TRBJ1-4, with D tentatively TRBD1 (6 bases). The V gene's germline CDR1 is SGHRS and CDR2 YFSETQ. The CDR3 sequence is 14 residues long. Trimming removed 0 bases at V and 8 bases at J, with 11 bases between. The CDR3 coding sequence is TGCGCCAGCAGCTTGGAACAGGGTGGGGAAAAACTGTTTTTT. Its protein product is CASSLEQGGEKLFF.